Listed here is a single T cell receptor beta chain. Its antigen specificity is not known. No base quality values were provided; no much bigger clone lies one nucleotide off. Trimming removed 1 base from V and 1 base from J, leaving 13 bases between the germline ends. Reading from cysteine to phenylalanine, the CDR3 counts 16 amino acids. Kept here is only the CDR3 DNA, which spans 48 bases and is read in frame from base 1. CDR1 SGHDT and CDR2 YYEEEE are derived from the germline V gene. The data are from a study of blood T cell repertoires in COVID-19 (dated by TCRdb to 2018 to 2021). Looking at the study overall: Collaborator samples came from the United States, Italy and Spain and covered acute and convalescent phases of COVID-19. The prospective study material was composed of cDNA or gDNA derived from T cells, B-cell-depleted T cells, or PBMCs. Subjects who had been exposed to COVID-19, were actively infected with it, or had recovered from it provided the deeply sampled blood TCRbeta repertoires that made up the dataset. The repertoires were released in a freely available public database meant as a resource for research on the immune response to SARS-CoV-2. Samples were obtained from the ongoing ImmuneRACE study (first 160 participants) and from approximately 1,200 subjects provided by 6 global collaborators. Nearly every sample came with metadata listing a de-identified subject ID, COVID-19 status, age in years and sex. HLA class I and class II types, where available, came from metadata supplied by the sample provider rather than from assay-based typing. What the authors observed across the whole study: The quantity of clinical and demographic metadata differed by source and by participant and was supplied without curation.

Collaborating institutions collected whole blood in K2EDTA tubes following their own protocols. Collaborator samples were shipped for TCRbeta analysis as frozen whole blood, isolated PBMCs, or DNA extracted from either sample type. TCRbeta CDR3 regions were amplified from genomic DNA by means of the immunoSEQ Assay, a bias-controlled multiplex PCR. The authors' analysis ran thus. Within the assay, amplification of reference gene primers was used to estimate how many nucleated cells each sample contained. To quantify the absolute abundance of each unique TCRbeta CDR3 rearrangement, sequence reads were collapsed and filtered. For each sample, productive Simpson clonality was calculated as the square root of Simpson's diversity index over productive rearrangements. Sourced from immuneACCESS, this table was stored by TCRdb with only in-frame sequences that have V and J called. A share of the clones is absent; for the studies checked, an unresolved V gene accounts for under half, and the remainder has no known explanation. The DNA gave D and trimming, while V, J and clone size come from that table. The sample has just over 150,000 clones on record, approximately 84% of them singletons. The biggest ten clones account for 22% of the sample.

This TCR came from a woman older than 75 with acute or convalescent COVID-19. The chain is made from TRBV5-6 and TRBJ2-3; a weak D assignment points to TRBD1 (6 bases agree). The sample consisted of peripheral blood. For the CDR3, the sequence is CASSLRGTLRTDTQYF. The base sequence is TGTGCCAGCAGCTTGAGGGGGACCCTTCGCACAGATACGCAGTATTTT. Where the CDR3 stops, the reference TRBV5-6 and TRBJ2-3 genes take over; the full variable domain is DAGVTQSPTHLIKTRGQQVTLRCSPKSGHDTVSWYQQALGQGPQFIFQYYEEEERQRGNFPDRFSGHQFPNYSSELNVNALLLGDSALYLCASSLRGTLRTDTQYFGPGTRLTVL.